A selection of T cell receptor beta chains follows, all from one sample in a study of T cells in Graves' hyperthyroidism and ophthalmopathy. TCRdb re-called the multiplex PCR reads with MiXCR, one entry per CDR3 protein. This sample yields about 770,000 distinct CDR3 sequences, of which 18% are seen a single time; approximately 15% belongs to the top ten. The sequencing input was blood. The receptors stem from a woman aged 45-65 years with Graves' hyperthyroidism that later progressed to Graves' ophthalmopathy. Both conserved end residues are part of each CDR3. Each record gives: D gene, clone size, CDR3 length, J gene, V gene, CDR3 DNA, CDR3 protein. D genes are given only for firm matches. Some rows have no size entry. The others give once, few or many, or a class for an expanded clone.

D gene: NA
clone size: few
CDR3 length: 15
J gene: TRBJ1-5
V gene: TRBV9
CDR3 DNA: TGTGCCAGCAGCGTAGCCAGTAATAGCAATCAGCCCCAGCATTTT
CDR3 protein: CASSVASNSNQPQHF

D gene: NA
clone size: NA
CDR3 length: 13
J gene: TRBJ2-2
V gene: TRBV5-1
CDR3 DNA: TGCGCCAGCAGCATGATAAACACCGGGGAGCTGTTTTTT
CDR3 protein: CASSMINTGELFF

D gene: TRBD2
clone size: few
CDR3 length: 12
J gene: TRBJ2-7
V gene: TRBV27
CDR3 DNA: TGTGCCAGTAGCGGGCACGCCTACGAGCAGTACTTC
CDR3 protein: CASSGHAYEQYF

D gene: NA
clone size: few
CDR3 length: 14
J gene: TRBJ1-4
V gene: TRBV2
CDR3 DNA: TGTGCCAGCAGTGAAAGGCTGGTTGGTGAAAAACTGTTTTTT
CDR3 protein: CASSERLVGEKLFF

D gene: TRBD2
clone size: many
CDR3 length: 14
J gene: TRBJ2-3
V gene: TRBV7-9
CDR3 DNA: TGTGCCAGCAGCCCACTAGCGGGGGTGGATACGCAGTATTTT
CDR3 protein: CASSPLAGVDTQYF

D gene: TRBD2
clone size: NA
CDR3 length: 16
J gene: TRBJ2-1
V gene: TRBV9
CDR3 DNA: TGTGCCAGCAGCGTAGCTTTGTATAGCGGGGGTAATGAGCAGTTCTTC
CDR3 protein: CASSVALYSGGNEQFF

D gene: NA
clone size: few
CDR3 length: 15
J gene: TRBJ2-1
V gene: TRBV18
CDR3 DNA: TGTGCCAGCTCACCTGGTGGGGCTAACTGCAATGAGCAGTTCTTC
CDR3 protein: CASSPGGANCNEQFF

D gene: NA
clone size: NA
CDR3 length: 15
J gene: TRBJ1-1
V gene: TRBV6-6
CDR3 DNA: TGTGCCAGCAGTTACTCACAGGGAGTAGGCACTGAAGCTTTCTTT
CDR3 protein: CASSYSQGVGTEAFF

D gene: TRBD2
clone size: NA
CDR3 length: 15
J gene: TRBJ2-1
V gene: TRBV6-2/TRBV6-3
CDR3 DNA: TGTGCCAGCAGTTACCTAGCGGGGATGGACAATGAGCAGTTCTTC
CDR3 protein: CASSYLAGMDNEQFF

D gene: TRBD2
clone size: few
CDR3 length: 19
J gene: TRBJ2-3
V gene: TRBV6-1
CDR3 DNA: TGTGCCAGCAGTTCCCAGCGGGGGGGAGCACTTACGGGCAGAGATACGCAGTATTTT
CDR3 protein: CASSSQRGGALTGRDTQYF

D gene: NA
clone size: NA
CDR3 length: 14
J gene: TRBJ2-7
V gene: TRBV7-9
CDR3 DNA: TGTGCCAGCAGCTTAGTAATGGGCTCCTACGAGCAGTACTTC
CDR3 protein: CASSLVMGSYEQYF

D gene: NA
clone size: NA
CDR3 length: 16
J gene: TRBJ1-2
V gene: TRBV19
CDR3 DNA: TGTGCCAGTAGTATAGATCAAGGGGCCTGGAACTATGGCTACACCTTC
CDR3 protein: CASSIDQGAWNYGYTF

D gene: NA
clone size: few
CDR3 length: 15
J gene: TRBJ1-2
V gene: TRBV7-9
CDR3 DNA: TGTGCCAGCAGCCCTCTGGGGGATGCTAACTATGGCTACACCTTC
CDR3 protein: CASSPLGDANYGYTF

D gene: NA
clone size: many
CDR3 length: 14
J gene: TRBJ1-1
V gene: TRBV30
CDR3 DNA: TGTGCCTGGAGTCGACCCGCTCTGAACACTGAAGCTTTCTTT
CDR3 protein: CAWSRPALNTEAFF

D gene: TRBD1
clone size: NA
CDR3 length: 16
J gene: TRBJ1-5
V gene: TRBV11-2
CDR3 DNA: TGTGCCAGCAGCACCACAGGGGCTCTACCCAATCAGCCCCAGCATTTT
CDR3 protein: CASSTTGALPNQPQHF

D gene: NA
clone size: NA
CDR3 length: 15
J gene: TRBJ1-4
V gene: TRBV29-1
CDR3 DNA: TGCAGCGTTGCCCGTGAAGGGGCAGGTAATGAAAAACTGTTTTTT
CDR3 protein: CSVAREGAGNEKLFF

D gene: TRBD1
clone size: few
CDR3 length: 16
J gene: TRBJ2-2
V gene: TRBV5-6
CDR3 DNA: TGTGCCAGCAGCATGGGACAGTTATACAACACCGGGGAGCTGTTTTTT
CDR3 protein: CASSMGQLYNTGELFF

D gene: NA
clone size: many
CDR3 length: 13
J gene: TRBJ1-2
V gene: TRBV30
CDR3 DNA: TGTGCCTGGAGTGTCGTGCCGGGCTATGGCTACACCTTC
CDR3 protein: CAWSVVPGYGYTF

D gene: TRBD1
clone size: many
CDR3 length: 14
J gene: TRBJ1-2
V gene: TRBV6-1
CDR3 DNA: TGTGCCAGCAGTTCAGACAGGGGGACACATGGCTACACCTTC
CDR3 protein: CASSSDRGTHGYTF

D gene: TRBD2
clone size: NA
CDR3 length: 16
J gene: TRBJ2-2
V gene: TRBV7-2
CDR3 DNA: TGTGCCAGCAGCCCCGCTAGCGGGGGTGTCACCGGGGAGCTGTTTTTT
CDR3 protein: CASSPASGGVTGELFF

D gene: TRBD2
clone size: many
CDR3 length: 12
J gene: TRBJ2-1
V gene: TRBV7-2
CDR3 DNA: TGTGCCAGCAGCCCGGGACTACTAGAGCAGTTCTTC
CDR3 protein: CASSPGLLEQFF

D gene: TRBD1
clone size: few
CDR3 length: 15
J gene: TRBJ1-2
V gene: TRBV28
CDR3 DNA: TGTGCCAGCAGTTCTACCGGGACAGACAACTATGGCTACACCTTC
CDR3 protein: CASSSTGTDNYGYTF

D gene: NA
clone size: NA
CDR3 length: 15
J gene: TRBJ2-1
V gene: TRBV6-1
CDR3 DNA: TGTGCCAGCAGTGCCTGGGGAGGCGGGCTCTATGAGCAGTTCTTC
CDR3 protein: CASSAWGGGLYEQFF

D gene: NA
clone size: NA
CDR3 length: 16
J gene: TRBJ2-5
V gene: TRBV24-1
CDR3 DNA: TGTGCCACCAGTGATTGGACCGGACATTTCCAAGAGACCCAGTACTTC
CDR3 protein: CATSDWTGHFQETQYF

D gene: TRBD1
clone size: many
CDR3 length: 14
J gene: TRBJ1-2
V gene: TRBV12-3/TRBV12-4
CDR3 DNA: TGTGCCAGCAGCCCGTCGGGACAGGGCTATGGCTACACCTTC
CDR3 protein: CASSPSGQGYGYTF

D gene: NA
clone size: NA
CDR3 length: 16
J gene: TRBJ1-2
V gene: TRBV12-3/TRBV12-4
CDR3 DNA: TGTGCCAGCAGCGAAGCTCCACAGGGCCCCAACTATGGCTACACCTTC
CDR3 protein: CASSEAPQGPNYGYTF

D gene: NA
clone size: many
CDR3 length: 13
J gene: TRBJ2-1
V gene: TRBV12-3/TRBV12-4
CDR3 DNA: TGTGCCAGCGGGAATTCGGGGGCTAATGAGCAGTTCTTC
CDR3 protein: CASGNSGANEQFF

D gene: NA
clone size: few
CDR3 length: 12
J gene: TRBJ1-5
V gene: TRBV20-1
CDR3 DNA: TGCAGTGCTATACAGGGCAATCAGCCCCAGCATTTT
CDR3 protein: CSAIQGNQPQHF

D gene: NA
clone size: many
CDR3 length: 19
J gene: TRBJ2-3
V gene: TRBV2
CDR3 DNA: TGTGCCAGCAGTGTTGTGAGGGGCGGGGAACGACTAGTCGGGGATACGCAGTATTTT
CDR3 protein: CASSVVRGGERLVGDTQYF

D gene: TRBD2
clone size: NA
CDR3 length: 15
J gene: TRBJ2-3
V gene: TRBV6-1
CDR3 DNA: TGTGCCAGCAGTGTAGATAGCGGGGCCCCAGATACGCAGTATTTT
CDR3 protein: CASSVDSGAPDTQYF

D gene: NA
clone size: many
CDR3 length: 13
J gene: TRBJ2-7
V gene: TRBV11-2
CDR3 DNA: TGTGCCAGCAGCGTTTTGATTTCCTACGAGCAGTACTTC
CDR3 protein: CASSVLISYEQYF

D gene: NA
clone size: few
CDR3 length: 13
J gene: TRBJ2-5
V gene: TRBV27
CDR3 DNA: TGTGCCGGCAGCCTCACTAATTCAAGGGCCCAGTACTTC
CDR3 protein: CAGSLTNSRAQYF

D gene: NA
clone size: many
CDR3 length: 12
J gene: TRBJ1-5
V gene: TRBV20-1
CDR3 DNA: TGCAGTGCTAGAGAGAGGATTCAGCCCCAGCATTTT
CDR3 protein: CSARERIQPQHF

D gene: NA
clone size: few
CDR3 length: 13
J gene: TRBJ1-1
V gene: TRBV19
CDR3 DNA: TGTGCCAGTAGTAACGACAGGCACAGTGAAGCTTTCTTT
CDR3 protein: CASSNDRHSEAFF

D gene: NA
clone size: NA
CDR3 length: 14
J gene: TRBJ1-3
V gene: TRBV12-3/TRBV12-4
CDR3 DNA: TGTGCCAGCAGGGCACAGGGTGGTGGAAACACCATATATTTT
CDR3 protein: CASRAQGGGNTIYF

D gene: NA
clone size: NA
CDR3 length: 16
J gene: TRBJ2-4
V gene: TRBV2
CDR3 DNA: TGTGCCAGCAGTGTAACACGGGGGCAGGGGAATGGGATTCAGTACTTC
CDR3 protein: CASSVTRGQGNGIQYF

D gene: NA
clone size: NA
CDR3 length: 10
J gene: TRBJ2-7
V gene: TRBV11-2
CDR3 DNA: TGTGCCAGCGCCACCTACGAGCAGTACTTC
CDR3 protein: CASATYEQYF